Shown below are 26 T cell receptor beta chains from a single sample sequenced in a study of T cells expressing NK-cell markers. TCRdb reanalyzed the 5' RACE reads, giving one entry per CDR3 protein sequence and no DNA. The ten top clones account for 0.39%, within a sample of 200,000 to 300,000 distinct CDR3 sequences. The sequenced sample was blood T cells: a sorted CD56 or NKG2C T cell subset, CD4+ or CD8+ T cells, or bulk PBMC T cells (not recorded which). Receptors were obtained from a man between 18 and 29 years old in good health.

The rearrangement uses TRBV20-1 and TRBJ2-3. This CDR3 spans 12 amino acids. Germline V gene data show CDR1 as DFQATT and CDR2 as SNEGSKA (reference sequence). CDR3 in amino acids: CSAGSNADTQYF.

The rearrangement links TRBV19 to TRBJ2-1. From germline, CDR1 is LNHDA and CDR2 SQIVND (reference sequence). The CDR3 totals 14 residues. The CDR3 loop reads CASSIVDIYNEQFF.

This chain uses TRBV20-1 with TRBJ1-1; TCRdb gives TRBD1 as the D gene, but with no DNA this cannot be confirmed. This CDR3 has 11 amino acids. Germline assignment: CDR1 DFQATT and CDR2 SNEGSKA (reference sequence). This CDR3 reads CSARDSTGPFF.

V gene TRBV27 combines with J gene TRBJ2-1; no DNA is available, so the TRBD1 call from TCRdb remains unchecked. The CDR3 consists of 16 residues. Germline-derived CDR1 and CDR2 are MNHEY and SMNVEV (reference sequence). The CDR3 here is CASREAGRGVRNEQFF.

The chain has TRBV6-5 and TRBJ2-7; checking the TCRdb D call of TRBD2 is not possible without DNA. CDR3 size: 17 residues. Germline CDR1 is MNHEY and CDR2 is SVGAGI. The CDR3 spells CASSYSMVGTTHYEQYF.

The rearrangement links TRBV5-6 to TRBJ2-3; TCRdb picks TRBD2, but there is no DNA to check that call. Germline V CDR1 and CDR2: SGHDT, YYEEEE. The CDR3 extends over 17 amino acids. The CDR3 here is CASSLWPLAGLTDTQYF.

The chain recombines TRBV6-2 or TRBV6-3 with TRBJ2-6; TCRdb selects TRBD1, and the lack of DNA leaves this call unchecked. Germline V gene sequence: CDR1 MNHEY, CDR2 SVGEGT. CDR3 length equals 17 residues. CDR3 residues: CASSSGQGGSGANVLTF.

The CDR3 reads CASNSAASTDTQYF. The V and J genes are TRBV6-2 or TRBV6-3 and TRBJ2-3; as DNA is missing, the TRBD1 call by TCRdb cannot be tested. Germline-derived CDR1 and CDR2 are MNHEY and SVGEGT. The CDR3 is made up of 14 amino acids.

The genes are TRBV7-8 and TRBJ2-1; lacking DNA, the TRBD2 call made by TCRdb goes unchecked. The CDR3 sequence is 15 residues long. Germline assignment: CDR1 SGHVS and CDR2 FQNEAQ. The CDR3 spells CASSLVARGFGEQFF.

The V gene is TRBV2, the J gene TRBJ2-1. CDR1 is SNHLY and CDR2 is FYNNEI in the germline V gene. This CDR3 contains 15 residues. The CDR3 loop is CASSERRVDYNEQFF. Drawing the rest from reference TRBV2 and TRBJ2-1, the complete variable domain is EPEVTQTPSHQVTQMGQEVILRCVPISNHLYFYWYRQILGQKVEFLVSFYNNEISEKSEIFDDQFSVERPDGSNFTLKIRSTKLEDSAMYFCASSERRVDYNEQFFGPGTRLTVL.

CDR3 protein: CSAWDRGDYGYTF. The chain is built from TRBV29-1 and TRBJ1-2; TCRdb's assignment of TRBD1 cannot be checked, as there is no DNA. The CDR3 contains 13 residues. Germline V gene lookup returns CDR1 SQVTM and CDR2 ANQGSEA.

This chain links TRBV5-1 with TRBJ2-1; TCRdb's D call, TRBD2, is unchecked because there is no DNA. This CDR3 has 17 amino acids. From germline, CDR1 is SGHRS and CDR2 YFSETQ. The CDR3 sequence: CASSLDSPGLAGNEQFF.

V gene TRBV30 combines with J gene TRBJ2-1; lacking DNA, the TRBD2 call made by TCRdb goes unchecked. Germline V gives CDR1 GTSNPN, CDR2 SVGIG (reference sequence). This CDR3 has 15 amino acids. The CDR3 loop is CAWSPGTSGFDEQFF.

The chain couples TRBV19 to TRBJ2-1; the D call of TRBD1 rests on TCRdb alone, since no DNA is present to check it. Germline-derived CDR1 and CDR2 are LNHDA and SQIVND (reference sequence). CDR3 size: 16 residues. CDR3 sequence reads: CASSIAPQGAENEQFF.

The CDR3 loop is CSVDVAGMNTGELFF. This chain links TRBV29-1 with TRBJ2-2; TCRdb indicates TRBD2, and absent DNA this call remains unverified. This CDR3 contains 15 residues. Germline assignment: CDR1 SQVTM and CDR2 ANQGSEA.

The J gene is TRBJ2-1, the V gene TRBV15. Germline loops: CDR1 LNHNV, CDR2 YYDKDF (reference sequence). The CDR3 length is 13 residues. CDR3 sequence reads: CATSRDRRLEQFF.

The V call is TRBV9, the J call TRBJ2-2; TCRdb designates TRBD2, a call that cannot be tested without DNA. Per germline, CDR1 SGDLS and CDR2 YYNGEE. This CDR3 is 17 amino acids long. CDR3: CASRPLAGGPGTGELFF.

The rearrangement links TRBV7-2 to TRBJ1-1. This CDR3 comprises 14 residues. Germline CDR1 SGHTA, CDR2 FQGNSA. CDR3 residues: CASSFEGKNTEAFF.

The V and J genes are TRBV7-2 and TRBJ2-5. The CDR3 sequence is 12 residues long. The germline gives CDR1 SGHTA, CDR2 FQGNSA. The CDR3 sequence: CASSQNREAQYF.

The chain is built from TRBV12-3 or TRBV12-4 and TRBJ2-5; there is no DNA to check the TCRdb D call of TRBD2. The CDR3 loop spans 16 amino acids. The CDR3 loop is CASTPGGGLAGETQYF.

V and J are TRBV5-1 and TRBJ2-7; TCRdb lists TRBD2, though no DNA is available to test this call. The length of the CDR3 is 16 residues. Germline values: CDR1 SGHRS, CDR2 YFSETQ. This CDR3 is CASSPGLAGDDYEQYF.

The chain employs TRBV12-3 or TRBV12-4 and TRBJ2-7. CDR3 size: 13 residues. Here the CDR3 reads CASSSYRDYEQYF.

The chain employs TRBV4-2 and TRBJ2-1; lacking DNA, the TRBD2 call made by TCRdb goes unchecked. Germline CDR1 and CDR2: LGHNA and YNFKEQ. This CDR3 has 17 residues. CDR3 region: CASSHNLAGGPGNEQFF.

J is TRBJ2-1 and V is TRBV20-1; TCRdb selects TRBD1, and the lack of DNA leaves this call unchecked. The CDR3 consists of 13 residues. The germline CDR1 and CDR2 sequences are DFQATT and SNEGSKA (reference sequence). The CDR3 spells CSGVGEVSDEQFF.

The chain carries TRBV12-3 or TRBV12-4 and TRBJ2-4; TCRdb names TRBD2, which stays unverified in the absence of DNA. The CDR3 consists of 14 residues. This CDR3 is CASSLSRGLNIQYF.

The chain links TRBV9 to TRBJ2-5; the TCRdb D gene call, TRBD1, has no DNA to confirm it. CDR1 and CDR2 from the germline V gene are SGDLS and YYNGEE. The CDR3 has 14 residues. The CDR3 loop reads CASSVRGGGETQYF.